The subject of this entry is one T cell receptor beta chain. This entry is derived from a study of blood T cell repertoires in COVID-19. Looking at the study overall: Sources were T cells, B-cell-depleted T cells, or PBMCs; the material itself was cDNA or gDNA.

V was pared by 7 bases and J by 0 bases, with 9 bases between. This CDR3 has 13 amino acids. The germline V gene has CDR1 MDHEN and CDR2 SYDVKM. The method was immunoSEQ multiplex PCR; TCRdb's version includes in-frame clones alone and lacks a portion of them. This table holds fewer than 200,000 clones, around 83% found once. The rearrangement uses TRBV28 and TRBJ1-1; D is unclear. This receptor was taken from a human donor in a cohort sampled during active COVID-19. Sequencing input: peripheral blood. The CDR3 loop is CASTRDMNTEAFF. DNA of the CDR3: TGTGCCAGCACCCGAGACATGAACACTGAAGCTTTCTTT.